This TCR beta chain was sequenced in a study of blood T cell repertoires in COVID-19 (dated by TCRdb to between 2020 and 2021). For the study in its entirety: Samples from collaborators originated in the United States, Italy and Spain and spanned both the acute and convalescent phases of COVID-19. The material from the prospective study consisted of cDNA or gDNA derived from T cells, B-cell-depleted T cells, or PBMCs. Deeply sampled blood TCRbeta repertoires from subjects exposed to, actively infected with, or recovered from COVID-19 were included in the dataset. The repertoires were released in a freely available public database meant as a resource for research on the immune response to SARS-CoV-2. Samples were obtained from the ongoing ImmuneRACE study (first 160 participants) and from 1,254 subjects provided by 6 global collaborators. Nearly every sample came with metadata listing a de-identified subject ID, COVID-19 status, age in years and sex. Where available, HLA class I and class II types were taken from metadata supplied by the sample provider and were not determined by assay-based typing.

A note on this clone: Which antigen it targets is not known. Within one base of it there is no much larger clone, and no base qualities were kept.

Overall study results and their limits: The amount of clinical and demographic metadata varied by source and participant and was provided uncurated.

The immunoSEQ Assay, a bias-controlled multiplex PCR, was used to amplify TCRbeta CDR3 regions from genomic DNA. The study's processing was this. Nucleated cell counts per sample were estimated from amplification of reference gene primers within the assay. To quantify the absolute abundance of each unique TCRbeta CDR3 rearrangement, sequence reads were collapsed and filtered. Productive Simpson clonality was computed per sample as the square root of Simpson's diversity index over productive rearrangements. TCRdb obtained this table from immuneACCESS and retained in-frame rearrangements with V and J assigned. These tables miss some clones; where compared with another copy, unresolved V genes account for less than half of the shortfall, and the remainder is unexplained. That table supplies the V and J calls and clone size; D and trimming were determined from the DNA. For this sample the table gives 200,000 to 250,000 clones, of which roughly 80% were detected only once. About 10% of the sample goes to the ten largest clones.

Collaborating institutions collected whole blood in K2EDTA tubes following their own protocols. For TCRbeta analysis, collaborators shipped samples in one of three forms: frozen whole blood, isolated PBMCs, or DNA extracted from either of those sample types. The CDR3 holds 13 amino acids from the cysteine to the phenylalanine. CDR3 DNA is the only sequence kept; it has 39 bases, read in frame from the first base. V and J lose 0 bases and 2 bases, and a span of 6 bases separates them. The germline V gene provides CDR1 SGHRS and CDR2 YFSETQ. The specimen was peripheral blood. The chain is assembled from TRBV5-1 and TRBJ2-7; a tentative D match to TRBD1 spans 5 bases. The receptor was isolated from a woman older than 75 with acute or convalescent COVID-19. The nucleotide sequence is TGCGCCAGCAGCTTGGAACAGGCCTACGAGCAGTACTTC. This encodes CASSLEQAYEQYF.